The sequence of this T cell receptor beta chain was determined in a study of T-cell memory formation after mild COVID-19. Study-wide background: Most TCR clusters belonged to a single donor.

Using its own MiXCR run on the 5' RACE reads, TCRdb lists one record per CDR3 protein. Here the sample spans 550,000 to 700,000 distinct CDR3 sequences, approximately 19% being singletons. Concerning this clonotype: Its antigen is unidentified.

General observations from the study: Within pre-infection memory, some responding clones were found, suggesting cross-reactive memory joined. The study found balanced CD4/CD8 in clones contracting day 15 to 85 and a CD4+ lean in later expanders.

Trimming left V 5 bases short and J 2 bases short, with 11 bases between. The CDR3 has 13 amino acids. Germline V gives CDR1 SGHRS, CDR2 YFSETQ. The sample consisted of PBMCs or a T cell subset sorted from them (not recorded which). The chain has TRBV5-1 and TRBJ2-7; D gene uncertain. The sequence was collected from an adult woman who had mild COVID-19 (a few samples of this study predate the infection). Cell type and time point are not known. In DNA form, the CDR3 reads TGCGCCAGCAGGCGCGACCTTGCCTACGAGCAGTACTTC. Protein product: CASRRDLAYEQYF.